This T cell receptor (beta chain) comes out of a study of T cells after posttransplantation cyclophosphamide. Study results and caveats: After PTCy, TRB diversity resembled that of CNI/methotrexate controls. Skin or GI-infiltrating T cells shared few TRB sequences with blood. Later blood repertoires were often dominated by clones from the donor CD8+ memory compartment.

The CDR3 spans 16 residues. Germline CDR1 is LGHNA and CDR2 is YNFKEQ. With 0 bases removed from V and 0 bases from J, the gap between germline ends came to 9 bases. On this clone: Its specificity is unknown.

This table comes from immunoSEQ multiplex PCR, and its TCRdb copy is limited to in-frame clones, with some not included. The table lists about 3,800 clones, 69% of them singletons. Treatment was busulfan-fludarabine conditioning, a marrow graft, and cyclophosphamide on days +3 and +4. V and J are TRBV4-2 and TRBJ2-1; D is ambiguous. The sequence came from a female patient aged 35-55 years who received an allogeneic stem cell transplant from a related donor, was CMV-positive, and had no GVHD. A share of the T cells may be of graft donor origin. Here the sequenced sample was CD8+ T cells sorted from PBMCs, taken around 1,200 days after allogeneic stem cell transplant with posttransplant cyclophosphamide. CDR3 nucleotide sequence: TGTGCCAGCAGCCAAGACGGCTCTAGCTCCTACAATGAGCAGTTCTTC. This sequence encodes CASSQDGSSSYNEQFF.